This record covers a single T cell receptor (beta chain). Some clones are missing from TCRdb's copy, which holds only in-frame ones; the method was immunoSEQ multiplex PCR. The data hold about 170,000 clones, with over 85% observed a single time. Trimming removed 2 bases at V and 0 bases at J, with 10 bases between. The length of the CDR3 is 16 residues. CDR1 is MNHEY and CDR2 is SVGAGI in the germline V gene. This sample is drawn from a study of T cell responses to AZD1222 COVID-19 vaccine. Overall study: Analysis merged second doses at about 4 or about 12 weeks.

The sample consisted of peripheral blood, taken on day 0 of AZD1222 vaccination. The clonotype comes from an adult in good health. This rearrangement joins TRBV6-5 to TRBJ1-4; D not certain. Here the CDR3 reads CASSYHYRATNEKLFF. CDR3 in DNA: TGTGCCAGCAGTTACCACTACCGGGCAACTAATGAAAAACTGTTTTTT.